This T cell receptor (beta chain) appears in the sequencing data of a study of blood T cells in healthy people across ages. Every donor contributed about 10 milliliters of peripheral blood by blood draw. This clonotype was counted many times. Primers used in a second PCR of about 7 to 12 cycles were a sample-barcoded 5' primer and a J-beta primer mix. TCRdb itself ran the 5' RACE reads through MiXCR, one entry per CDR3 protein. Among about 930,000 distinct CDR3 sequences, about 29% were seen once, and the ten largest hold roughly 10%. The CDR3 consists of 17 residues. Separately, the same data were catalogued under a study of T cells of mothers and their children.

The chain joins TRBV21-1 to TRBJ2-4. TRBV21-1 constitutes a pseudogene. The TCR originated in a woman between 40 and 50 years old in good health. The sequencing input was blood. CDR3 coding DNA: TGTGCCAGCAGCCAAATTTTTCCGGCTAGCGGAGAAAACATTCAGTACTTC. Protein product: CASSQIFPASGENIQYF.